This T cell receptor (beta chain) was recovered during a study of shared clonotypes between healthy human individuals. Study results and caveats: The study sampled only blood, and tissue repertoires likely differ.

Repertoires were generated with immunoSEQ multiplex PCR, while TCRdb's copy carries only in-frame clones and drops some. The table lists 2.3 million or so clones, just over 90% of them singletons. From germline, CDR1 is MNHEY and CDR2 SVGAGI. There are 15 residues in the CDR3. V shed 7 bases and J 4 bases; nucleotides not matched to a gene: 12. Each sample came from a Caucasian adult donor living in Nashville, Tennessee. The split of CD4+ cells yielded CD45RA+ naive and CD45RA-negative memory subsets. Points on this clone: The antigen is unknown.

This sequence originates from a man aged 18 to 29 in good health. Some clones in this sample may be carry-over from other donors' samples. The material sequenced was naive CD4+ T cells from PBMCs. Subset here: CD45RA+ positively selected. The chain couples TRBV6-5 to TRBJ2-7, with 8 bases identical to TRBD2. The CDR3 DNA reads as TGTGCCAGCAAAACCGGCGGAGCGGGAGCTTACGAGCAGTACTTC. This codes for CASKTGGAGAYEQYF.